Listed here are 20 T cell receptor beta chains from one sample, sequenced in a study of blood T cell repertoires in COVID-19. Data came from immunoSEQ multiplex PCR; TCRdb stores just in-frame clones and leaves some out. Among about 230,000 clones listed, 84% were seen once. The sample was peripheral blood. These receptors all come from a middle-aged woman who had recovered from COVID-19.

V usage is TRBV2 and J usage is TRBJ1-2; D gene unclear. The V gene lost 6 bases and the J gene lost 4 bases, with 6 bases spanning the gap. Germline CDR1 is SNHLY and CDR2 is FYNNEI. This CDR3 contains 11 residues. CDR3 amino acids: CASRGSYGYTF. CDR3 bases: TGTGCCAGCAGGGGCAGCTATGGCTACACCTTC.

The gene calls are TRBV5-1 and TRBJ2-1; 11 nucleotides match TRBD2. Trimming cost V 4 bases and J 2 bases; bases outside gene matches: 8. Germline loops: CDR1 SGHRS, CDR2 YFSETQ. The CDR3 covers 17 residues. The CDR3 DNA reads TGCGCCAGCAGCGCCCGACTAGCGGGGTTAACCTACAATGAGCAGTTCTTC. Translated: CASSARLAGLTYNEQFF. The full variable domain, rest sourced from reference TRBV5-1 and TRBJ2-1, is KAGVTQTPRYLIKTRGQQVTLSCSPISGHRSVSWYQQTPGQGLQFLFEYFSETQRNKGNFPGRFSGRQFSNSRSEMNVSTLELGDSALYLCASSARLAGLTYNEQFFGPGTRLTVL.

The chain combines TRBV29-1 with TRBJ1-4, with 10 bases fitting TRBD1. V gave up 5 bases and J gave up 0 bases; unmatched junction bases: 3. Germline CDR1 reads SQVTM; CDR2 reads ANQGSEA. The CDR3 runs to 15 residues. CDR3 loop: CSVRQGAATNEKLFF. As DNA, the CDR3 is TGCAGCGTTAGACAGGGGGCCGCAACTAATGAAAAACTGTTTTTT.

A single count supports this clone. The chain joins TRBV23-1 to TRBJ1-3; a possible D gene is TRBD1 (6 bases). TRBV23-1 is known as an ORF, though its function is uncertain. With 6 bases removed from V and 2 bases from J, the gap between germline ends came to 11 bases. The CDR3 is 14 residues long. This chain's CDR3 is CASSRQETGNTIYF. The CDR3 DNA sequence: TGCGCCAGCAGCCGACAGGAGACTGGAAACACCATATATTTT.

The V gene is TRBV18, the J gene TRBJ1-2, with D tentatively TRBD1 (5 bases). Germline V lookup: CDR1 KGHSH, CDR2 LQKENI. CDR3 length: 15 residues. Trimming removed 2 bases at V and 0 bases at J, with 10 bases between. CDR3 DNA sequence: TGTGCCAGCTCACCAGAGACAGATGCTAACTATGGCTACACCTTC. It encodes CASSPETDANYGYTF.

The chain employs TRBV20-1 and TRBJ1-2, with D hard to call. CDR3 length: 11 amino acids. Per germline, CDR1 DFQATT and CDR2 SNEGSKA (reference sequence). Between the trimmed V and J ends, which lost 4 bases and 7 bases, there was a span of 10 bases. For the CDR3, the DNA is TGCAGTGCTAAAGATGGAGGTGGCTACACCTTC. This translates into CSAKDGGGYTF.

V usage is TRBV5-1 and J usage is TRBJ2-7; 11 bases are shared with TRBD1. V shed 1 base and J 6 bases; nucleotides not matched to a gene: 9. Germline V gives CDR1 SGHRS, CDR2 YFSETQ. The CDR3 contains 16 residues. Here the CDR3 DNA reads TGCGCCAGCAGCTTGCCTTTCCTTGGGACAGGGGGCGAGCAGTACTTC. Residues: CASSLPFLGTGGEQYF.

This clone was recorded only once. For the CDR3, the DNA is TGTGCCAGCAGCTTAACGGGGGTTGATACGCAGTATTTT. Protein sequence: CASSLTGVDTQYF. V is TRBV7-2 and J is TRBJ2-3; perhaps TRBD2 as D (6 bases). This CDR3 has 13 amino acids. From germline, CDR1 is SGHTA and CDR2 FQGNSA. V dropped 2 bases and J dropped 6 bases, with 9 bases sitting between them.

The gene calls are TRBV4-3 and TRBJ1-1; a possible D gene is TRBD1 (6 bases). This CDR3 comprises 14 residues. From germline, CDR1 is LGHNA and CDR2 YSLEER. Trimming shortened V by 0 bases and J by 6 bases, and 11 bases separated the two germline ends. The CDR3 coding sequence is TGCGCCAGCAGCCAAGAAAGAAGGGGGTCTGAAGCTTTCTTT. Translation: CASSQERRGSEAFF.

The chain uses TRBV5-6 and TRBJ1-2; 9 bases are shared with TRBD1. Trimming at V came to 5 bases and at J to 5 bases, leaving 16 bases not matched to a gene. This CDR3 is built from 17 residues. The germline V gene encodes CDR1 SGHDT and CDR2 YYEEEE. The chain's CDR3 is CASRSSGTGYEIYGYTF. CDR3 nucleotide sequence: TGTGCCAGCAGGAGTTCCGGGACAGGGTATGAGATTTATGGCTACACCTTC.

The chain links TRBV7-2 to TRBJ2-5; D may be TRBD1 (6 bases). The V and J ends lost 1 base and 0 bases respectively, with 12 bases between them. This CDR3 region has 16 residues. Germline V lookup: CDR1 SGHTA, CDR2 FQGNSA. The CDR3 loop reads CASSLVPDRYQETQYF. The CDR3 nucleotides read TGTGCCAGCAGCTTAGTCCCGGACAGATACCAAGAGACCCAGTACTTC. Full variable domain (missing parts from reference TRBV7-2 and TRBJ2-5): GAGVSQSPSNKVTEKGKDVELRCDPISGHTALYWYRQSLGQGLEFLIYFQGNSAPDKSGLPSDRFSAERTGGSVSTLTIQRTQQEDSAVYLCASSLVPDRYQETQYFGPGTRLLVL.

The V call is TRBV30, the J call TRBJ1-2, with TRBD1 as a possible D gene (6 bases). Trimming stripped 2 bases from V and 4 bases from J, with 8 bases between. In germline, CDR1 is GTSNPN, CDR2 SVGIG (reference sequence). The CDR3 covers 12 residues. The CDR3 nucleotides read TGTGCCTGGAGTACAGGGAGCTATGGCTACACCTTC. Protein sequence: CAWSTGSYGYTF.

CDR3 residues: CASDEGDQPQHF. The CDR3 nucleotides are TGTGCCAGCGACGAGGGTGACCAGCCCCAGCATTTT. The chain uses TRBV6-6 and TRBJ1-5; no reliable D call. V shed 8 bases and J shed 7 bases, with 12 bases lying between them. Germline-derived CDR1 and CDR2 are MNHNY and SVGAGI (reference sequence). There are 12 residues in the CDR3.

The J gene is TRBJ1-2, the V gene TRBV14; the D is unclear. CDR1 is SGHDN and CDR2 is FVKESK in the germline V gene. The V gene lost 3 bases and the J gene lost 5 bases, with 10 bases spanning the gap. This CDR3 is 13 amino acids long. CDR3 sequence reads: CASSQSLRYGYTF. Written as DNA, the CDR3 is TGTGCCAGCAGCCAGAGTCTACGATATGGCTACACCTTC.

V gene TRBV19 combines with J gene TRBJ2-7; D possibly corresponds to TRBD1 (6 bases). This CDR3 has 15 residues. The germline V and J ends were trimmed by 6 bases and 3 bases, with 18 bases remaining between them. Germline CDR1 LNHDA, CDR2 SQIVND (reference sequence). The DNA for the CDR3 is TGTGCCAGTAGCAATATCCGAGAGGGGGTCTACGAGCAGTACTTC. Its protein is CASSNIREGVYEQYF.

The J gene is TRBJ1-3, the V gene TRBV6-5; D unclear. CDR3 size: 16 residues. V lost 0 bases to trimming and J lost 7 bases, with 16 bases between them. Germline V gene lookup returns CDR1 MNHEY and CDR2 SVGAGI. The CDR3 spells CASSYSLDLGGNTIYF. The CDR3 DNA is TGTGCCAGCAGTTACTCCCTAGATCTGGGAGGGAACACCATATATTTT.

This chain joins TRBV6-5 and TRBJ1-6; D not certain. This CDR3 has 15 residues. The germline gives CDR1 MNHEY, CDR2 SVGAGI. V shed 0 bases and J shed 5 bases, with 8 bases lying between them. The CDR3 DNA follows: TGTGCCAGCAGTTACTCGGCACGTGATAATTCACCCCTCCACTTT. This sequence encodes CASSYSARDNSPLHF.

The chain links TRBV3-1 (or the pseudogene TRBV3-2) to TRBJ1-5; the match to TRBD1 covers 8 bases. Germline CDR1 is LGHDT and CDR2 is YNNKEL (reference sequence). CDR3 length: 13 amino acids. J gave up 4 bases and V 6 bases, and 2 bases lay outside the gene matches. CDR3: CASSRQGNQPQHF. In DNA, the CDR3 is TGTGCCAGCAGTCGACAGGGGAATCAGCCCCAGCATTTT.

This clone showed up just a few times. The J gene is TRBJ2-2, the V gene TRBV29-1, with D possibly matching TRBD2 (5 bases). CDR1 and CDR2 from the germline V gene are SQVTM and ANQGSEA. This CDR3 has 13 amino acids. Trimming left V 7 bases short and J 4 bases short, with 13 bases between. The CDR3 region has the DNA TGCAGCGCCTTGAACCGGGGCACCGGGGAGCTGTTTTTT. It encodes CSALNRGTGELFF.

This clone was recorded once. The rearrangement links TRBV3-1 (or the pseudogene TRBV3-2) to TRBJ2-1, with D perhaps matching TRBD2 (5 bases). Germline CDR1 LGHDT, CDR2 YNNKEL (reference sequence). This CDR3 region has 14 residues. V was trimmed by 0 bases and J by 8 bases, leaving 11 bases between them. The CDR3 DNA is TGTGCCAGCAGCCAAGACGCTAGCAACCATGAGCAGTTCTTC. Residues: CASSQDASNHEQFF.